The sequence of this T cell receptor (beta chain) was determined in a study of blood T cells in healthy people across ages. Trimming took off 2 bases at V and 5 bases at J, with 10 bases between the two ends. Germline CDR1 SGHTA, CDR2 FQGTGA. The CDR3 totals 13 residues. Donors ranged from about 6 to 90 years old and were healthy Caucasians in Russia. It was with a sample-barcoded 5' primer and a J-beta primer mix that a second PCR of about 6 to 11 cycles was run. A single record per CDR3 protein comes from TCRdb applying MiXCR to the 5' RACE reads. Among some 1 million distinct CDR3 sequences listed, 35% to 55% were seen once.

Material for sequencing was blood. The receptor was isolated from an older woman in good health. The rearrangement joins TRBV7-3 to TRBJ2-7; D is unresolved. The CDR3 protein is CASSLGLFDEQYF. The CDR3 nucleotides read TGTGCCAGCAGCTTAGGCCTCTTCGACGAGCAGTACTTC.